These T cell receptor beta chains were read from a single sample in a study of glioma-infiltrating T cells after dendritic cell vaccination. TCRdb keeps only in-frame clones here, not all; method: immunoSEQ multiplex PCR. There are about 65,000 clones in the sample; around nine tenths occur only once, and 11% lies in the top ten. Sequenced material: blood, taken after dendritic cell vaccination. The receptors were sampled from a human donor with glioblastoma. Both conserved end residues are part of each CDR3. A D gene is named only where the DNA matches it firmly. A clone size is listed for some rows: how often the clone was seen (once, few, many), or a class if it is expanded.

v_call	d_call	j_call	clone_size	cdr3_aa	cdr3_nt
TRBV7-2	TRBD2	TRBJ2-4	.	CASSLHGLAPRYF	TGTGCCAGCAGCTTACATGGACTAGCCCCCCGGTACTTC
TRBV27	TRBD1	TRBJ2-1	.	CASSLRPDRPYNEQFF	TGTGCCAGCAGTTTAAGGCCGGACAGGCCGTACAATGAGCAGTTCTTC
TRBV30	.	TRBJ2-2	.	CAWSDREAGELFF	TGTGCCTGGAGTGACAGGGAAGCGGGGGAGCTGTTTTTT
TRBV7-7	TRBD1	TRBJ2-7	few	CASSLFTNTNRGFHEQYF	TGTGCCAGCAGCTTGTTTACTAACACTAACAGGGGGTTCCACGAGCAGTACTTC
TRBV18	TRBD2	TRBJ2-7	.	CASSPARGGIYEQYF	TGTGCCAGCTCACCTGCGCGCGGGGGGATCTACGAGCAGTACTTC
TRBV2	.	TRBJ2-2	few	CASSYRDTGELFF	TGTGCCAGCAGTTACAGGGACACCGGGGAGCTGTTTTTT
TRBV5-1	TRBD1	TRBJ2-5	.	CASSLGGTGGETQYF	TGCGCCAGCAGCTTGGGTGGGACAGGAGGAGAGACCCAGTACTTC
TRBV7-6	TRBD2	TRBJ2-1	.	CASSLARSGGDNEQFF	TGTGCCAGCAGCTTAGCGCGGAGCGGGGGGGACAATGAGCAGTTCTTC
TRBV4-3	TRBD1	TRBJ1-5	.	CASSPRQGESNQPQHF	TGCGCCAGCAGCCCCAGACAGGGGGAAAGCAATCAGCCCCAGCATTTT
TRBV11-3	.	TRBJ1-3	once	CASSPGQGPGNTIYF	TGTGCCAGCAGCCCAGGCCAGGGTCCTGGAAACACCATATATTTT
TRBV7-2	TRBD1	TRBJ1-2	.	CASSPDRVVRGYTF	TGTGCCAGCAGCCCGGACAGGGTCGTGAGAGGCTACACCTTC
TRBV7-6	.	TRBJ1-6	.	CASSLAVGQGLYPLHF	TGTGCCAGCAGCTTAGCTGTGGGGCAGGGTCTGTATCCCCTCCACTTT
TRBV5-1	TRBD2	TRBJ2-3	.	CASTLGGGTDTQYF	TGCGCCAGCACACTTGGGGGGGGCACAGATACGCAGTATTTT
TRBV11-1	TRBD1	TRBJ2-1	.	CASRTGTGGFFEQFF	TGTGCCAGCAGAACCGGGACAGGGGGCTTTTTTGAGCAGTTCTTC
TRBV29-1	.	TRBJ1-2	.	CSILGVPAYGYTF	TGCAGCATTCTAGGGGTCCCGGCCTATGGCTACACCTTC
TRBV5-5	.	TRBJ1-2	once	CASSLGEDYGYTF	TGTGCCAGCAGCCTGGGGGAGGACTATGGCTACACCTTC
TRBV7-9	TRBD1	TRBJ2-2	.	CASSLTQGLGELFF	TGTGCCAGCAGCTTAACACAGGGGTTAGGGGAGCTGTTTTTT
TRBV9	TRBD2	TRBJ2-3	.	CASSAHGLAGSTDTQYF	TGTGCCAGCAGCGCTCACGGGCTAGCGGGGAGCACAGATACGCAGTATTTT
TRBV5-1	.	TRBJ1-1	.	CASSLLPEMNTEAFF	TGCGCCAGCAGCTTGCTTCCAGAAATGAACACTGAAGCTTTCTTT
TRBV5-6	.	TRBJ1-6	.	CASSLASGVSSPLHF	TGTGCCAGCAGCTTGGCCTCAGGGGTGAGCTCACCCCTCCACTTT
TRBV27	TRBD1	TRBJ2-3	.	CASKPGQFTDTQYF	TGTGCCAGCAAACCGGGACAGTTCACAGATACGCAGTATTTT
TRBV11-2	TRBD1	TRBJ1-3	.	CASSFGTGPSSGNTIYF	TGTGCCAGCAGCTTCGGGACAGGACCGAGCTCTGGAAACACCATATATTTT
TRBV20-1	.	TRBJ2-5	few	CSAREGATQYF	TGCAGTGCTAGAGAAGGGGCGACCCAGTACTTC
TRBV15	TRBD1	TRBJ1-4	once	CATSRDQVLGQVSTNEKLFF	TGTGCCACCAGCAGAGATCAAGTACTAGGACAGGTCTCAACTAATGAAAAACTGTTTTTT
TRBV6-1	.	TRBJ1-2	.	CASSDRGNYGYTF	TGTGCCAGCAGTGATAGGGGGAACTATGGCTACACCTTC
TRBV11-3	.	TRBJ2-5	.	CASSSRLGGETQYF	TGTGCCAGCAGCTCCCGACTAGGCGGCGAGACCCAGTACTTC